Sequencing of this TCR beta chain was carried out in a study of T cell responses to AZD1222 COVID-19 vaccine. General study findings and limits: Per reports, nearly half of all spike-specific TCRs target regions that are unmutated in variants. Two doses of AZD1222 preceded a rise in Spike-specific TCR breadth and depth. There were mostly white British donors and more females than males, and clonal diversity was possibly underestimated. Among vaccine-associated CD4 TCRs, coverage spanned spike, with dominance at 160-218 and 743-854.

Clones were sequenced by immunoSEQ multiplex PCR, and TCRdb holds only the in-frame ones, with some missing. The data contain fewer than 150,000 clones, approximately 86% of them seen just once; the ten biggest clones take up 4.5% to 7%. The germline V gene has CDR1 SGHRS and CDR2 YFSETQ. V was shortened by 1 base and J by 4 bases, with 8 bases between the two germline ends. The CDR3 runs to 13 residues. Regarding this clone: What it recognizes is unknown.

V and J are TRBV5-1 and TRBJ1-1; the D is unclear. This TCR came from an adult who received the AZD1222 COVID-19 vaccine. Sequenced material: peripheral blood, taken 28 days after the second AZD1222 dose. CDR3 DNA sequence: TGCGCCAGCAGCTTGTCTTCGGTCACTGAAGCTTTCTTT. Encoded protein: CASSLSSVTEAFF.